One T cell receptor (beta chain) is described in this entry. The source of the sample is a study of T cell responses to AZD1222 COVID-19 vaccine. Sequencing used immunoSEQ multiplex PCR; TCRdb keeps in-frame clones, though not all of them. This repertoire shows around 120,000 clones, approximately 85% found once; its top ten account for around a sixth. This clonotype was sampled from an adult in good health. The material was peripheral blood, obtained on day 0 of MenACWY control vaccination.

The CDR3 DNA follows: TGTGCCAGCAGTCTCCGAAGGGGTTACACTGAAGCTTTCTTT. It specifies CASSLRRGYTEAFF. The chain employs TRBV5-5 and TRBJ1-1; weak D call: TRBD1 (5 bases). With 5 bases removed from V and 3 bases from J, the gap between germline ends came to 14 bases. The germline CDR1 and CDR2 sequences are SGHKS and YYEKEE (reference sequence). The CDR3 has 14 residues.